This TCR beta chain appears in the sequencing data of a study of PD-1 blockade in classical Hodgkin lymphoma. Turning to the study itself: The study gave patients nivolumab 3 mg/kg intravenously every 2 weeks. Whole-study findings and limits: Patients with an early start, nivolumab under 1 year after ASCT, were excluded. Similar baseline diversity was found in complete responders and newly diagnosed patients. Newly diagnosed patients had baseline TCR diversity that was reportedly lower than that of healthy donors.

All patients experienced relapse after autologous stem cell transplantation, and brentuximab vedotin exposure was variable. This clone was detected once. Its antigen is unidentified. Here immunoSEQ multiplex PCR was the method, and the copy in TCRdb shows in-frame clones only, minus some. The repertoire includes 23,000 or so clones, approximately 81% of them detected once, and 8% to 8.5% sits in the top ten. The CDR3 is 15 amino acids. Germline assignment: CDR1 SGDLS and CDR2 YYNGEE. With 2 bases clipped from V and 1 base from J, the junction kept 5 bases outside the gene matches. This TCR was recovered from a human donor with classical Hodgkin lymphoma. The gene calls are TRBV9 and TRBJ2-5; 7 nucleotides line up with TRBD2. Sequences were derived from peripheral blood mononuclear cells (PBMCs), sampled before the second cycle of nivolumab. CDR3 region: CASSVSGNTQETQYF. The CDR3 DNA sequence: TGTGCCAGCAGCGTGAGCGGGAACACCCAAGAGACCCAGTACTTC. Combining the CDR3 with reference TRBV9 and TRBJ2-5 gives the whole variable domain DSGVTQTPKHLITATGQRVTLRCSPRSGDLSVYWYQQSLDQGLQFLIQYYNGEERAKGNILERFSAQQFPDLHSELNLSSLELGDSALYFCASSVSGNTQETQYFGPGTRLLVL.